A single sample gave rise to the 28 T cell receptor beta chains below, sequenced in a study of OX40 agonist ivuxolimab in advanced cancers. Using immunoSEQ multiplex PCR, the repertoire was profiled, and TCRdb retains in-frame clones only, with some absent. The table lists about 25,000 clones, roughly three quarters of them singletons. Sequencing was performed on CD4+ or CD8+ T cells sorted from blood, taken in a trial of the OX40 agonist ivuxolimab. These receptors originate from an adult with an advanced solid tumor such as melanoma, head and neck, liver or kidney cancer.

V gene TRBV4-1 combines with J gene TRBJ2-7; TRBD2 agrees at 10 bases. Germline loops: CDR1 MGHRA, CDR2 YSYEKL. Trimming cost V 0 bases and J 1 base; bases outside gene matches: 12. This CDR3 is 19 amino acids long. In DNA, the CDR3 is TGCGCCAGCAGCCAAGATTGGGGTAGCGGGGGGCTTAGGTCCTACGAGCAGTACTTC. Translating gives CASSQDWGSGGLRSYEQYF.

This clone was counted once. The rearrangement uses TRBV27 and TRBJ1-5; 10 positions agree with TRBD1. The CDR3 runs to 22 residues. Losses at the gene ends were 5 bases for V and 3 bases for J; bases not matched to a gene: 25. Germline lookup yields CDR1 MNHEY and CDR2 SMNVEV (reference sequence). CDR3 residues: CASSHYSGTGEGLRGDNQPQHF. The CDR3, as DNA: TGTGCCAGCAGTCACTACTCCGGGACAGGGGAGGGGCTTAGGGGCGACAATCAGCCCCAGCATTTT.

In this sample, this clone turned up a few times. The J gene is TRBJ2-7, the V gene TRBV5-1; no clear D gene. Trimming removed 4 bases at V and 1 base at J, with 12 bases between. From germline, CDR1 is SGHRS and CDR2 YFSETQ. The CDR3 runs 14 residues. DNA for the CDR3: TGCGCCAGCAGCATTGCAGGAAAATCCTACGAGCAGTACTTC. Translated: CASSIAGKSYEQYF.

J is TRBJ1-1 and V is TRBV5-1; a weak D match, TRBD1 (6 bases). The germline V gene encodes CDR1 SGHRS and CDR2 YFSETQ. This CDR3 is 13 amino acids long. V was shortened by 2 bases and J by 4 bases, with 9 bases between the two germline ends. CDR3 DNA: TGCGCCAGCAGCTTACAGGGTAGCACTGAAGCTTTCTTT. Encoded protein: CASSLQGSTEAFF. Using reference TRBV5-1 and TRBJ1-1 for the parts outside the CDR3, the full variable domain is KAGVTQTPRYLIKTRGQQVTLSCSPISGHRSVSWYQQTPGQGLQFLFEYFSETQRNKGNFPGRFSGRQFSNSRSEMNVSTLELGDSALYLCASSLQGSTEAFFGQGTRLTVV.

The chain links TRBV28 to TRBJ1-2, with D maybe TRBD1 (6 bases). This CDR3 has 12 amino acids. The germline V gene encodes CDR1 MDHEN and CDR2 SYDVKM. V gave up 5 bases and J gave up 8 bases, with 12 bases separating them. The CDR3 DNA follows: TGTGCCAGCAGTGGGCAGGGGCACGGCTACACCTTC. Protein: CASSGQGHGYTF.

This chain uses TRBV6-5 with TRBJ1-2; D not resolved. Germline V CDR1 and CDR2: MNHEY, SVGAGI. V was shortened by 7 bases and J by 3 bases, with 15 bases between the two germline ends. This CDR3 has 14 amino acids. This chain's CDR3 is CASTRSGFDYGYTF. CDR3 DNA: TGTGCCAGCACTAGATCGGGGTTCGACTATGGCTACACCTTC.

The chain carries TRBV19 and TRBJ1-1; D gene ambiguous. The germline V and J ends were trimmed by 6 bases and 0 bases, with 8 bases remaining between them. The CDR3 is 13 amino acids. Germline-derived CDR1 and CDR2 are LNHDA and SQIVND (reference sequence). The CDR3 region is CASSISLNTEAFF. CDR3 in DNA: TGTGCCAGTAGCATCAGCTTGAACACTGAAGCTTTCTTT.

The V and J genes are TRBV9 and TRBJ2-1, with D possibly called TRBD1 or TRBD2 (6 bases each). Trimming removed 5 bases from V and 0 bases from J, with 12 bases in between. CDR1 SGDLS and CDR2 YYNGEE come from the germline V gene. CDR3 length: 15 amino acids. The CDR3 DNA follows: TGTGCCAGCAGGGGGGGCTCGAGCTCCTACAATGAGCAGTTCTTC. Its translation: CASRGGSSSYNEQFF.

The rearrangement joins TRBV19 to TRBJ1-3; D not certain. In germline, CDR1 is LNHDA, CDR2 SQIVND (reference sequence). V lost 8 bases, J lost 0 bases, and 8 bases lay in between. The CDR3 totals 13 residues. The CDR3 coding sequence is TGTGCCAGTGGTCTGAACTCTGGAAACACCATATATTTT. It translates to CASGLNSGNTIYF. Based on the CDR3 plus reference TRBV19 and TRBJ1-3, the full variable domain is DGGITQSPKYLFRKEGQNVTLSCEQNLNHDAMYWYRQDPGQGLRLIYYSQIVNDFQKGDIAEGYSVSREKKESFPLTVTSAQKNPTAFYLCASGLNSGNTIYFGEGSWLTVV.

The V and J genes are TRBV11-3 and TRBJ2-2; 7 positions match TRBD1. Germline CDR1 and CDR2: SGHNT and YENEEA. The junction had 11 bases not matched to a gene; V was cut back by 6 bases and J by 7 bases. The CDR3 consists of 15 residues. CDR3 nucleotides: TGTGCCAGCAGTTCCGGGACAGCGGCCCTCGGGGAGCTGTTTTTT. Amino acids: CASSSGTAALGELFF.

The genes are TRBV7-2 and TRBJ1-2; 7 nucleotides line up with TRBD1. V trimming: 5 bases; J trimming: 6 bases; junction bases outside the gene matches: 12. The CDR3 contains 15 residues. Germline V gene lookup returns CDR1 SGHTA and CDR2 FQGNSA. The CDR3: CASSPRQGRVDGYTF. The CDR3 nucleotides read TGTGCCAGCAGCCCCAGACAGGGTAGAGTAGATGGCTACACCTTC.

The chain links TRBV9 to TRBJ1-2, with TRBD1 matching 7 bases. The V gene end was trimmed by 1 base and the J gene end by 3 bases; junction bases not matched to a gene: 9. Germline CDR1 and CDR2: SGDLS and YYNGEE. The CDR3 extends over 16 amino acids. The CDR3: CASSVKTGTFDYGYTF. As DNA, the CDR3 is TGTGCCAGCAGCGTAAAGACAGGGACTTTCGACTATGGCTACACCTTC.

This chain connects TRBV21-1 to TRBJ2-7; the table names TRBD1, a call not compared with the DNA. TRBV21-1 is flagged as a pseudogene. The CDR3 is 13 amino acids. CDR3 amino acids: CASTRDRGYEQYF. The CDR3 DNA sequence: TGTGCCAGCACCCGGGACAGGGGCTACGAGCAGTACTTC.

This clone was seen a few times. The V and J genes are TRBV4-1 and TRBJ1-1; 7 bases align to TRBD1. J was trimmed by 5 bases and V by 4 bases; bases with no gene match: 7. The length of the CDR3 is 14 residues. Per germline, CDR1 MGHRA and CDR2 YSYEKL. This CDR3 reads CASSRQGGWTEAFF. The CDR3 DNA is TGCGCCAGCAGCCGACAGGGAGGTTGGACTGAAGCTTTCTTT.

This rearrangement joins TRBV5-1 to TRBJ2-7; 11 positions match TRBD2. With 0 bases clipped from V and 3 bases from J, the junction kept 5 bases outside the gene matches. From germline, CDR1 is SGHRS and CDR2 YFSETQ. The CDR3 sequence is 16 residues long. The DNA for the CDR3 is TGCGCCAGCAGCTTGGCGACTAGCGGGGCCGTCTACGAGCAGTACTTC. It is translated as CASSLATSGAVYEQYF.

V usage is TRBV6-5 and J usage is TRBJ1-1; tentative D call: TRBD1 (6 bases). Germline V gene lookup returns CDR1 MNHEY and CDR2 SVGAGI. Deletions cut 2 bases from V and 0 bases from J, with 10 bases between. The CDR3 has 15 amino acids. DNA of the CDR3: TGTGCCAGCAGTTACCCAGGGGCTCTGAACACTGAAGCTTTCTTT. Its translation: CASSYPGALNTEAFF.

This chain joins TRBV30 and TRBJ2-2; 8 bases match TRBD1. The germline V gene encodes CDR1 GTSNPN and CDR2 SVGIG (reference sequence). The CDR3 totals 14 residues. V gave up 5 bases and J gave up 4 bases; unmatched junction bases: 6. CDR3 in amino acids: CAWWTGLGTGELFF. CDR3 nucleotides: TGTGCCTGGTGGACAGGGCTCGGCACCGGGGAGCTGTTTTTT.

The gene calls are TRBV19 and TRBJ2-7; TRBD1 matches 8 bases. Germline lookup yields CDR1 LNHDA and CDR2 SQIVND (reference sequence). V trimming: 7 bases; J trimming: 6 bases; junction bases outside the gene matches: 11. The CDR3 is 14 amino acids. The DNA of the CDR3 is TGTGCCAGTAAGGGTCATGCGGGGACAGGCGAGCAGTACTTC. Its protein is CASKGHAGTGEQYF.

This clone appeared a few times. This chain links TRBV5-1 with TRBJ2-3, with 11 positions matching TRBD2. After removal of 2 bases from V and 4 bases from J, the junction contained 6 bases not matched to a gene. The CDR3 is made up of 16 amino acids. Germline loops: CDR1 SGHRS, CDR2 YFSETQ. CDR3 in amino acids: CASSFSGGEGADTQYF. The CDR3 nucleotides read TGCGCCAGCAGCTTTAGCGGGGGGGAAGGAGCAGATACGCAGTATTTT.

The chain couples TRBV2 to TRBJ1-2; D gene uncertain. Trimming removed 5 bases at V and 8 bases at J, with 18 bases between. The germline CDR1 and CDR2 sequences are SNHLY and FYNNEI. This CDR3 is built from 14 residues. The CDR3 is CASSREVEGYGYTF. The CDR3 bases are TGTGCCAGCAGTCGAGAGGTTGAAGGGTACGGCTACACCTTC.

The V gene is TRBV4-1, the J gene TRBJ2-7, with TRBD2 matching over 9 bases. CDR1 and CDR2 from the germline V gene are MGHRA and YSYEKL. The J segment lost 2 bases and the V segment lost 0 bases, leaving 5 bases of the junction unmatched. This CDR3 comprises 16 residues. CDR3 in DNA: TGCGCCAGCAGCCAAGATCGGTTAGCGGGGGCCTACGAGCAGTACTTC. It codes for CASSQDRLAGAYEQYF.

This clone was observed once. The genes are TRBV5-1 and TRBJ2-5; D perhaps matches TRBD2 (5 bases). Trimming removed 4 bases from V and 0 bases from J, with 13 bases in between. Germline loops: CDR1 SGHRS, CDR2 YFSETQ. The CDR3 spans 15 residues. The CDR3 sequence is CASSPGYGDQETQYF. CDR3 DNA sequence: TGCGCCAGCAGCCCGGGGTACGGCGACCAAGAGACCCAGTACTTC.

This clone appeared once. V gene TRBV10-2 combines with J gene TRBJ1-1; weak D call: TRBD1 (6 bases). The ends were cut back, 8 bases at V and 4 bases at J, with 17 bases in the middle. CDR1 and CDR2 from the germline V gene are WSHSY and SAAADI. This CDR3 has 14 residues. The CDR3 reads CASAGRGGSTEAFF. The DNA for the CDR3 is TGCGCCAGCGCGGGACGGGGGGGCTCCACTGAAGCTTTCTTT.

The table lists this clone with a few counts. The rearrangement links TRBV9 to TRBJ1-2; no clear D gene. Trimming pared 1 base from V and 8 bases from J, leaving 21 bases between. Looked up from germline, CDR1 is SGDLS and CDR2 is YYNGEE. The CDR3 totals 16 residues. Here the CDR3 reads CASSVSADARSDGYTF. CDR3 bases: TGTGCCAGCAGCGTATCAGCAGACGCCCGGAGTGACGGCTACACCTTC.

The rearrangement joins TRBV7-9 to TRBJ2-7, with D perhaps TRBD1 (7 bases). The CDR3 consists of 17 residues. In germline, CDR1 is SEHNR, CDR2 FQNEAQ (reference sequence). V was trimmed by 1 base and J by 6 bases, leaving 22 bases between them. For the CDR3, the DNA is TGTGCCAGCAGCTTAGGCGGGGAAGGGGGCCCTCGGGTCGAGCAGTACTTC. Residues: CASSLGGEGGPRVEQYF.

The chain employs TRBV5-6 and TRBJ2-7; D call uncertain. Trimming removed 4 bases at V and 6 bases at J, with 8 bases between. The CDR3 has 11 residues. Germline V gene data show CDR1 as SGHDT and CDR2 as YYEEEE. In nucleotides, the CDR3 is TGTGCCAGCAGCAGAAAACGCGAGCAGTACTTC. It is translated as CASSRKREQYF.

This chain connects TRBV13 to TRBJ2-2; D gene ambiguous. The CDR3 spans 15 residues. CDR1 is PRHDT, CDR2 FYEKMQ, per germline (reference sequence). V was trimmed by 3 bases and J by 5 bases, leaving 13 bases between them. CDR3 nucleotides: TGTGCCAGCAGCTTCACCCGAGTTTCTACCGGGGAGCTGTTTTTT. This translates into CASSFTRVSTGELFF.

The CDR3 sequence: CASSEDGANYGYTF. CDR3 bases: TGTGCCAGCAGTGAAGATGGAGCTAACTATGGCTACACCTTC. The chain links TRBV6-1 to TRBJ1-2; D unclear. The CDR3 covers 14 residues. V gave up 1 base and J gave up 0 bases, with 6 bases separating them. The germline CDR1 and CDR2 sequences are MNHNS and SASEGT.